This T cell receptor (beta chain) was obtained from a study of blood T cell repertoires in COVID-19. Methods used by the authors: Amplification from reference gene primers served as the basis for estimated nucleated cell counts. Measured with immunoSEQ multiplex PCR; TCRdb has only the in-frame clones, and not every one. The DNA gave D and trimming, while V, J and clone size come from that table. The profile shows about 250,000 clones, around nine tenths of them singletons. The length of the CDR3 is 15 residues. Germline V gene sequence: CDR1 KGHSH, CDR2 LQKENI. Between the trimmed V and J ends, which lost 2 bases and 3 bases, there was a span of 11 bases. The study drew participants aged about 18 to 89 years from about two dozen US areas.

The sequenced sample consisted of PBMCs or T cells enriched from blood (not recorded which). The receptor's source is a woman in her 40s who had been exposed to COVID-19. V and J are TRBV18 and TRBJ2-1, with D possibly being TRBD2 (6 bases). The CDR3 region has the DNA TGTGCCAGCTCACCAACCGGGACTGACTACAATGAGCAGTTCTTC. Protein: CASSPTGTDYNEQFF.